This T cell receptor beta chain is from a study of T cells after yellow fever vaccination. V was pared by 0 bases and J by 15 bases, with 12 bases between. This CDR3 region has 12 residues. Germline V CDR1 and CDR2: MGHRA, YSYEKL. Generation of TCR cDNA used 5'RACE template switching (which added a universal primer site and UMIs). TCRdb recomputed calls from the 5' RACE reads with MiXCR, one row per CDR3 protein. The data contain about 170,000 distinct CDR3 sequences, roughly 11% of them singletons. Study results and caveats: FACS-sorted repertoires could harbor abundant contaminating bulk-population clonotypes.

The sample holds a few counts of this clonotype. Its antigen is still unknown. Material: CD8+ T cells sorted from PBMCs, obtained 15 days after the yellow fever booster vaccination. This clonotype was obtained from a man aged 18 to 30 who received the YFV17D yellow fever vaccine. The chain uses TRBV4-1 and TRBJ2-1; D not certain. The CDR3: CASSQDWAALFF. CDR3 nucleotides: TGCGCCAGCAGCCAAGATTGGGCAGCTCTGTTCTTC.